The sequence of this T cell receptor beta chain was determined in a study of cytomegalovirus exposure and HLA in healthy donors. The study's findings and limits: Among CMV-associated TCR beta chains, most appeared HLA-restricted in a later analysis. The authors reported that TCR beta sequences could predict HLA-A and HLA-B alleles. These predictions were accurate for most subjects in the first cohort. The classifier was said to identify cytomegalovirus status with high specificity and sensitivity.

Healthy people donating bone marrow made up the donors. The PCR used 60 Vbeta and 13 Jbeta primers. Only in-frame clones appear in the TCRdb table, and some are missing; sequencing was by immunoSEQ multiplex PCR. The sample shows some 140,000 clones, approximately 80% of them seen only once. To note about this clone: Its specificity is not known.

Germline CDR1 is SGHDT and CDR2 is YYEEEE. V dropped 0 bases and J dropped 3 bases, with 9 bases sitting between them. The length of the CDR3 is 14 residues. This chain connects TRBV5-6 to TRBJ1-2; the D is unclear. The TCR sequence derives from a woman aged 40 to 50 in good health and CMV-seronegative. Material for sequencing was PBMCs. CDR3 sequence: CASSLALRDYGYTF. CDR3 in DNA: TGTGCCAGCAGCTTGGCGTTAAGAGACTATGGCTACACCTTC.